A selection of T cell receptor beta chains follows, all from one sample in a study of T cell responses to AZD1222 COVID-19 vaccine. The repertoire was sequenced with immunoSEQ multiplex PCR; TCRdb's copy has only in-frame clones and lacks some. The sample holds fewer than 150,000 clones, roughly nine tenths seen once. Here the sequenced sample was peripheral blood, taken 28 days after the second AZD1222 dose. Receptor source: an adult who received the AZD1222 COVID-19 vaccine. The CDR3 runs from the conserved cysteine through the conserved F or W. A D gene is named only where the DNA matches it firmly. Rows give clone size only sometimes, using once, few, many, or a class for an expanded clone.

clone_size d_call j_call v_call cdr3_aa cdr3_nt
- - TRBJ1-1 TRBV7-3 CASSPTPIEAFF TGTGCCAGCAGCCCCACGCCCATTGAAGCTTTCTTT
- TRBD1 TRBJ1-2 TRBV11-2 CASSSDRGGGYTF TGTGCCAGCAGCTCAGACAGGGGTGGTGGCTACACCTTC
- - TRBJ2-2 TRBV7-9 CASSLVQGRTGELFF TGTGCCAGCAGCTTAGTCCAGGGGAGGACCGGGGAGCTGTTTTTT
- - TRBJ2-5 TRBV13 CASSFWPGDQETQYF TGTGCCAGCAGCTTTTGGCCGGGAGACCAAGAGACCCAGTACTTC
- TRBD1 TRBJ1-1 TRBV11-3 CASQRQGSTEAFF TGTGCCAGTCAGAGACAGGGGTCCACTGAAGCTTTCTTT
once - TRBJ1-5 TRBV30 CAWSGGRGSTSRQPQHF TGTGCCTGGAGCGGGGGCCGTGGCAGTACAAGTAGGCAGCCCCAGCATTTT
- TRBD2 TRBJ2-7 TRBV19 CASSPVSTSGLYEQYF TGTGCCAGTAGCCCCGTCTCGACTAGCGGCCTCTACGAGCAGTACTTC
- - TRBJ1-3 TRBV7-6 CASSQRQAANTGNTIYF TGTGCCAGCAGCCAAAGACAGGCGGCAAACACTGGAAACACCATATATTTT
- TRBD1 TRBJ1-2 TRBV6-1 CASSEGGTVEGYTF TGTGCCAGCAGTGAAGGTGGGACAGTTGAAGGCTACACCTTC
- - TRBJ2-3 TRBV9 CASSVGPTVGTDTQYF TGTGCCAGCAGCGTAGGACCCACCGTAGGCACAGATACGCAGTATTTT
- - TRBJ2-3 TRBV18 CASSPRVLGTDTQYF TGTGCCAGCTCACCAAGGGTATTGGGCACAGATACGCAGTATTTT
- - TRBJ1-6 TRBV5-4 CASSLVGNSPLHF TGTGCCAGCAGCTTGGTCGGGAATTCACCCCTCCACTTT
- - TRBJ1-1 TRBV6-4 CASSEEEGLEAFF TGTGCCAGCAGTGAGGAGGAGGGGCTTGAAGCTTTCTTT
few - TRBJ2-3 TRBV6-1 CASSAWTGRGTDTQYF TGTGCCAGCAGTGCCTGGACAGGGAGGGGGACAGATACGCAGTATTTT
- - TRBJ2-6 TRBV5-8 CASSFPGSGANVLTF TGTGCCAGCAGCTTTCCAGGGTCTGGGGCCAACGTCCTGACTTTC
- TRBD1 TRBJ2-7 TRBV10-1 CASSEGGQGPYEQYF TGCGCCAGCAGTGAGGGGGGACAGGGCCCCTACGAGCAGTACTTC
- - TRBJ2-1 TRBV7-9 CASRPQGRSQIHEQFF TGTGCCAGCAGGCCACAGGGAAGGAGCCAGATCCATGAGCAGTTCTTC
- - TRBJ2-7 TRBV29-1 CSVVASTYEQYF TGCAGCGTTGTGGCCTCGACCTACGAGCAGTACTTC
- TRBD1 TRBJ2-7 TRBV4-2 CASSQGTGQATYEQYF TGTGCCAGCAGCCAAGGGACGGGACAGGCCACCTACGAGCAGTACTTC
- - TRBJ2-1 TRBV7-9 CASSRRGAGATYNEQFF TGTGCCAGCAGCCGAAGAGGGGCCGGGGCAACCTACAATGAGCAGTTCTTC
- TRBD1 TRBJ2-2 TRBV5-4 CASSPAPGTGSGELFF TGTGCCAGCAGCCCCGCACCAGGGACAGGGTCCGGGGAGCTGTTTTTT
few TRBD1 TRBJ1-4 TRBV5-1 CASSQGQGNEKLFF TGCGCCAGCAGCCAGGGACAGGGTAATGAAAAACTGTTTTTT
- - TRBJ1-6 TRBV30 CAWTRGRLGNSPLHF TGTGCCTGGACCCGGGGCCGGCTAGGGAATTCACCCCTCCACTTT
- TRBD1 TRBJ1-5 TRBV30 CALDEGALQPQHF TGTGCCCTCGATGAGGGGGCCCTCCAGCCCCAGCATTTT
- TRBD1 TRBJ1-2 TRBV27 CASSYRGGGYTF TGTGCCAGCAGTTACAGGGGAGGCGGCTACACCTTC
- TRBD1 TRBJ1-1 TRBV6-1 CASSEDRVKIKAFF TGTGCCAGCAGTGAGGACAGGGTGAAGATAAAAGCTTTCTTT
once TRBD2 TRBJ2-3 TRBV18 CASSQSVLAGTHTQYF TGTGCCAGCTCCCAGTCGGTACTAGCGGGAACACATACGCAGTATTTT
- TRBD1 TRBJ1-2 TRBV19 CASRSSGIRQGEYNGYTF TGTGCCAGTAGAAGCTCGGGGATTAGACAGGGGGAGTATAATGGCTACACCTTC
- - TRBJ2-7 TRBV3-1/TRBV3-2 CASSTGPPYEQYF TGTGCCAGCAGCACGGGCCCCCCCTACGAGCAGTACTTC
- TRBD1 TRBJ1-1 TRBV7-9 CASSLQGDSGKTEAFF TGTGCCAGCAGCTTACAGGGGGATAGTGGGAAAACTGAAGCTTTCTTT
- TRBD1 TRBJ1-2 TRBV5-1 CASSLDGGRGSVGYTF TGCGCCAGCAGCTTGGATGGCGGCAGGGGGAGTGTGGGCTACACCTTC
- - TRBJ1-5 TRBV18 CASSPGAGSYNQPQHF TGTGCCAGCTCACCAGGGGCAGGGTCGTACAATCAGCCCCAGCATTTT
- - TRBJ2-7 TRBV6-5 CASSPSTEIFHEQYF TGTGCCAGCAGCCCCTCGACGGAAATCTTCCACGAGCAGTACTTC
- TRBD2 TRBJ2-1 TRBV7-8 CASSPTPAGGPNEQFF TGTGCCAGCAGCCCGACCCCGGCGGGAGGGCCGAATGAGCAGTTCTTC
- - TRBJ1-5 TRBV7-2 CASSLQENQPQHF TGTGCCAGCAGCTTACAGGAGAATCAGCCCCAGCATTTT
- TRBD1 TRBJ1-5 TRBV6-2/TRBV6-3 CASSQNRGLNQPQHF TGTGCCAGCAGTCAAAACAGGGGGCTCAATCAGCCCCAGCATTTT
- - TRBJ1-5 TRBV27 CASSLFGNQPQHF TGTGCCAGCAGTTTATTTGGCAATCAGCCCCAGCATTTT
- - TRBJ1-3 TRBV5-1 CTKGVRTGNTIYF TGCACCAAGGGGGTTCGAACTGGAAACACCATATATTTT
- - TRBJ2-1 TRBV30 CAWIRGGSYNEQFF TGTGCCTGGATTAGGGGGGGCTCCTACAATGAGCAGTTCTTC
- TRBD2 TRBJ2-1 TRBV19 CASSRGLAGGEQFF TGTGCCAGTAGTCGCGGACTAGCGGGGGGAGAGCAGTTCTTC
- - TRBJ2-6 TRBV9 CASSRVSGGSGANVLTF TGTGCCAGCAGCCGCGTCTCCGGGGGTTCTGGGGCCAACGTCCTGACTTTC
- - TRBJ1-4 TRBV5-1 CASSPSDPNEKLFF TGCGCCAGCAGCCCGTCGGACCCTAATGAAAAACTGTTTTTT
once TRBD2 TRBJ2-7 TRBV29-1 CSVAGLAGVYEQYF TGCAGCGTGGCGGGACTAGCGGGAGTCTACGAGCAGTACTTC
- TRBD2 TRBJ2-5 TRBV29-1 CSALAGSETQYF TGCAGCGCCCTAGCGGGATCAGAGACCCAGTACTTC
- - TRBJ1-3 TRBV21-1 CASSKEKGRSGNTIYF TGTGCCAGCAGCAAAGAAAAAGGGCGCTCTGGAAACACCATATATTTT
once - TRBJ1-4 TRBV5-1 CASSLMGLLSTNEKLFF TGCGCCAGCAGCTTGATGGGGCTACTATCAACTAATGAAAAACTGTTTTTT
- - TRBJ2-1 TRBV7-7 CASSPGIAEYNEQFF TGTGCCAGCAGCCCCGGGATAGCGGAGTACAATGAGCAGTTCTTC
- - TRBJ2-4 TRBV5-6 CASSLVTANIQYF TGTGCCAGCAGCTTGGTTACAGCCAACATTCAGTACTTC
- - TRBJ1-2 TRBV19 CASSPLGSTNYGYTF TGTGCCAGTAGTCCCCTGGGGTCTACCAACTATGGCTACACCTTC
- - TRBJ1-2 TRBV6-5 CASSPTVLYGYTF TGTGCCAGCAGTCCGACGGTTTTGTATGGCTACACCTTC
once TRBD2 TRBJ2-5 TRBV3-1/TRBV3-2 CASSQDLASGRVKTQYF TGTGCCAGCAGCCAAGATCTGGCTAGCGGGAGGGTGAAGACCCAGTACTTC
- - TRBJ1-4 TRBV5-4 CASSLMRGMNEKLFF TGTGCCAGCAGCTTAATGAGGGGGATGAATGAAAAACTGTTTTTT